The following is a T cell receptor (beta chain) sequence with its context. The CDR3 spans 15 residues. Germline V gene data show CDR1 as LNHDA and CDR2 as SQIVND (reference sequence). Between the trimmed V and J ends, which lost 3 bases and 7 bases, there was a span of 16 bases. This sample was taken from a study of blood T cell repertoires in COVID-19. This table comes from immunoSEQ multiplex PCR, and its TCRdb copy is limited to in-frame clones, with some not included. The sample has approximately 200,000 clones, 75% to 90% seen once. The sequencing input was peripheral blood. The V gene is TRBV19, the J gene TRBJ2-1; the D is unclear. This clonotype originated in a man aged 60 to 69 with acute or convalescent COVID-19. The CDR3 nucleotides are TGTGCCAGTAGTATCATCCCTAGACTCCATAATGAGCAGTTCTTC. Protein: CASSIIPRLHNEQFF.